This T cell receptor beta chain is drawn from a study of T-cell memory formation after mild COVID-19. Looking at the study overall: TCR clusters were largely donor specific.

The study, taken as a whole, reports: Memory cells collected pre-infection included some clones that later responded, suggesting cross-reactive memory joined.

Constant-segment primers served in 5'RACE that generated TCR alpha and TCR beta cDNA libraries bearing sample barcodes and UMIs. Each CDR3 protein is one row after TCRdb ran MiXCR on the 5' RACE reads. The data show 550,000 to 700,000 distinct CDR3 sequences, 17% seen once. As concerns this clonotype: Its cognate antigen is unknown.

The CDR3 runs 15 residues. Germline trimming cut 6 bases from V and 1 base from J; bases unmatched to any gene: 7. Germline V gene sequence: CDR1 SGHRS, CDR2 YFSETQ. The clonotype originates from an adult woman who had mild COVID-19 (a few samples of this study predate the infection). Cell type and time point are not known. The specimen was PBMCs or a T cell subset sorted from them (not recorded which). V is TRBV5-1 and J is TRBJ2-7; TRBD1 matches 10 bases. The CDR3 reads CASTTQGQGSYEQYF. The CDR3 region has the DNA TGCGCCAGCACGACTCAGGGACAGGGGTCCTACGAGCAGTACTTC.